This T cell receptor (beta chain) originates from a study of cytomegalovirus exposure and HLA in healthy donors. Data came from immunoSEQ multiplex PCR; TCRdb stores just in-frame clones and leaves some out. Of 70,000 to 75,000 clones listed, roughly 94% are singletons. CDR1 is SGHDT, CDR2 YYEEEE, per germline. The CDR3 is made up of 13 amino acids. Trimming took 6 bases from V and 2 from J; bases not matched to a gene: 4. This sequence joins TRBV5-6 and TRBJ1-2; 7 bases agree with TRBD1. Specimen: PBMCs. The TCR comes from a man aged 18 to 29 in good health and CMV-seropositive. The chain's CDR3 is CASNPTGNYGYTF. CDR3 coding DNA: TGTGCCAGCAACCCGACAGGGAACTATGGCTACACCTTC.